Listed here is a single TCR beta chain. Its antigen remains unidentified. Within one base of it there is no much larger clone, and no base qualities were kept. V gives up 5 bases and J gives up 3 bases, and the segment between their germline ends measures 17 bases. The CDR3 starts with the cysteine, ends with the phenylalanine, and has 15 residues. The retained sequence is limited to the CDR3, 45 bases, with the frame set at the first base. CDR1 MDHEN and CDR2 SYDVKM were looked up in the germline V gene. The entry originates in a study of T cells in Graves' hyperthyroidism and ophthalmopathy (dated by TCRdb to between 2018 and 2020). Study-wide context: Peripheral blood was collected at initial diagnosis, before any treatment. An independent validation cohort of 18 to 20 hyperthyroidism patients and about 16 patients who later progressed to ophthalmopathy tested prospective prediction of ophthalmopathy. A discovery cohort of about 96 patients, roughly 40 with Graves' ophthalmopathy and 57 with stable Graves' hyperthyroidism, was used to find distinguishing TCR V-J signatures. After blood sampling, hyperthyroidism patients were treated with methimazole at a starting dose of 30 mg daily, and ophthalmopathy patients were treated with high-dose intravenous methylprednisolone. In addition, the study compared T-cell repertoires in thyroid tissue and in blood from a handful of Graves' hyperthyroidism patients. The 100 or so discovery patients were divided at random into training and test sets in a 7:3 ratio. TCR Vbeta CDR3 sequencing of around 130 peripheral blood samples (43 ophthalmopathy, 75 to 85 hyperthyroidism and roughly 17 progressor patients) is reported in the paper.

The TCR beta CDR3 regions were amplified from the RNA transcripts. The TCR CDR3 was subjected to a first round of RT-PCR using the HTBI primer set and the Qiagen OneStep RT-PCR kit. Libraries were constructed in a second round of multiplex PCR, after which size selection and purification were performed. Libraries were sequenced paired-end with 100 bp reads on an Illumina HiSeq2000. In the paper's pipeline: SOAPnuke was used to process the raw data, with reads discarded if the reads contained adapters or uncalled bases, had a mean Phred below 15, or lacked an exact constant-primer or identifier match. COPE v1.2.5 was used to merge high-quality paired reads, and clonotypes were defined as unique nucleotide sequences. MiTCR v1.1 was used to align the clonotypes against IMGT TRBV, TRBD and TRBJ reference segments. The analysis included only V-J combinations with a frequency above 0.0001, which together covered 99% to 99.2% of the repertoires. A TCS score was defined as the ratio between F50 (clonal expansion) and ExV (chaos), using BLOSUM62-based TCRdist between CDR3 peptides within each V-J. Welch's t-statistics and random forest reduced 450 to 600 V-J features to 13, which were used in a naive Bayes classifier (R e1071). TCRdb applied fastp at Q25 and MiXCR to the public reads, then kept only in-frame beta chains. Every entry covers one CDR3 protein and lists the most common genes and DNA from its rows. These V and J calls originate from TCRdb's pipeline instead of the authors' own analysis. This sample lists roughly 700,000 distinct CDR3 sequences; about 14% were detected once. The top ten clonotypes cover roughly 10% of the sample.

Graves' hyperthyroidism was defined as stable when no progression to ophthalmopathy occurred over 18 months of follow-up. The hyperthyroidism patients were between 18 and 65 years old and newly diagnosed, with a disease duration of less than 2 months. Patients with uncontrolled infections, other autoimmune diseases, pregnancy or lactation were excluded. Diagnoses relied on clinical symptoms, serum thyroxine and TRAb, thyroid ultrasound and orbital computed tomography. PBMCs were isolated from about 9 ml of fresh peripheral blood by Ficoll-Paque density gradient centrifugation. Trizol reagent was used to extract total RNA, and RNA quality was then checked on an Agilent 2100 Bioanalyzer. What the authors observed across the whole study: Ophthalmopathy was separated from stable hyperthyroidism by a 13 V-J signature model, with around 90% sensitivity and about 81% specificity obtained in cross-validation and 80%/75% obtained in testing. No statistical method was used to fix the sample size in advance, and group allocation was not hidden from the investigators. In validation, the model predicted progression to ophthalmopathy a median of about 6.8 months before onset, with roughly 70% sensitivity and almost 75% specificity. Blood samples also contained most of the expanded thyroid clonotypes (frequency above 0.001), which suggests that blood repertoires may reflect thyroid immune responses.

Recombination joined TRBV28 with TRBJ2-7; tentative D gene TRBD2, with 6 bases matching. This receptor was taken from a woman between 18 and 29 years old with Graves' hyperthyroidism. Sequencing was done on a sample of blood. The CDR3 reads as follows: CASSQLWEDNYEQYF. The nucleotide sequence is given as TGTGCCAGCAGTCAACTTTGGGAGGACAACTACGAGCAGTACTTC.